Presented here are 18 T cell receptor beta chains from one specimen sequenced in a study of shared clonotypes between healthy human individuals (dated by TCRdb to 2020 to 2022). Receptor libraries were prepared by the immunoSEQ multiplex PCR assay. As stored in TCRdb, this immuneACCESS dataset retains in-frame rearrangements with V and J assigned. A fraction of the clones does not appear; measured against another copy, unresolved V genes explain less than half of the discrepancy, and the remainder lacks a known reason. For this sample the table gives roughly 530,000 clones, of which around 96% were detected only once. The ten largest account for less than 0.06% of the sample. Sequencing was carried out using naive CD4+ T cells sorted from blood. According to the study, the label for this sample's cell subset or site signals: CD45RA+ positively selected. The receptors shown here come from a woman under 40 in good health.

The CDR3 DNA follows: TGTGCCAGCAGCCCGACGACAGAGGTCAATGAGCAGTTCTTC. Translated, it gives CASSPTTEVNEQFF. The chain links TRBV7-3 to TRBJ2-1, with D possibly being TRBD1 (5 bases). Germline lookup yields CDR1 SGHTA and CDR2 FQGTGA. The CDR3 contains 14 residues. Trimming removed 5 bases from V and 6 bases from J, with 14 bases in between.

This chain links TRBV19 with TRBJ2-6, with D maybe TRBD1 (5 bases). The CDR3 is 18 residues long. Trimming took 3 bases from V and 3 from J, leaving 18 bases between them. CDR1 is LNHDA, CDR2 SQIVND, per germline (reference sequence). The DNA of the CDR3 is TGTGCCAGTAGTATCGTAGCTGGGCAGGGATATGGGGCCAACGTCCTGACTTTC. It codes for CASSIVAGQGYGANVLTF.

The gene calls are TRBV6-4 and TRBJ1-1, with a possible D match to TRBD1 (6 bases). V was shortened by 6 bases and J by 0 bases, with 8 bases between the two germline ends. This CDR3 comprises 13 residues. CDR1 and CDR2 from the germline V gene are MRHNA and SNTAGT. The CDR3 DNA follows: TGTGCCAGCAGGGAGGGGGTGAACACTGAAGCTTTCTTT. Translated: CASREGVNTEAFF.

The chain joins TRBV6-1 to TRBJ1-2; D ambiguous. This CDR3 has 14 residues. Germline assignment: CDR1 MNHNS and CDR2 SASEGT. V lost 5 bases and J lost 2, with 12 bases in between. The CDR3 region is CASSPTGNNYGYTF. In DNA form, the CDR3 reads TGTGCCAGCAGTCCCACTGGGAACAACTATGGCTACACCTTC.

The genes are TRBV28 and TRBJ1-2, with D unclear. CDR3 length: 11 residues. The V end lost 4 bases, the J end lost 4 bases, and 4 bases lay between the germline ends. Germline lookup yields CDR1 MDHEN and CDR2 SYDVKM. The CDR3 DNA reads as TGTGCCAGCAGTTCAGCCTATGGCTACACCTTC. Translating it yields CASSSAYGYTF.

The V call is TRBV13, the J call TRBJ2-2; D is unclear. V was cut by 0 bases and J by 1 base, with 12 bases left in between. Germline V CDR1 and CDR2: PRHDT, FYEKMQ (reference sequence). The CDR3 length is 17 residues. The CDR3 coding sequence is TGTGCCAGCAGCTTAGGAACAAGGGTGCGGAACACCGGGGAGCTGTTTTTT. Protein: CASSLGTRVRNTGELFF.

The chain is built from TRBV5-1 and TRBJ2-5, with a possible D match to TRBD2 (6 bases). The end of the DNA is better explained by TRBJ2-7, so the J call may be wrong. The CDR3 has 12 amino acids. Per germline, CDR1 SGHRS and CDR2 YFSETQ. CDR3 loop: CASREGPYEQYF. CDR3 sequence (DNA): TGCGCCAGCAGGGAGGGACCCTACGAGCAGTACTTC.

This chain connects TRBV29-1 to TRBJ2-1, with D unresolved. Looked up from germline, CDR1 is SQVTM and CDR2 is ANQGSEA. The V and J ends lost 4 bases and 5 bases respectively, with 9 bases between them. The CDR3 consists of 12 residues. The CDR3 DNA is TGCAGCGTTGCTTGGACGGACAATGAGCAGTTCTTC. It encodes CSVAWTDNEQFF.

The genes are TRBV30 and TRBJ1-5, with 11 bases identical to TRBD1. The CDR3 is 18 amino acids. Germline V gene data show CDR1 as GTSNPN and CDR2 as SVGIG (reference sequence). The J segment lost 1 base and the V segment lost 1 base, leaving 9 bases of the junction unmatched. The CDR3 loop is CAWSDKGQGVRSNQPQHF. In DNA form, the CDR3 reads TGTGCCTGGAGTGACAAGGGACAGGGGGTTCGGAGCAATCAGCCCCAGCATTTT.

The genes are TRBV30 and TRBJ2-5; 8 nucleotides line up with TRBD2. With V trimmed by 1 base and J by 5 bases, 0 bases remained unmatched. Germline CDR1 reads GTSNPN; CDR2 reads SVGIG (reference sequence). CDR3 size: 12 residues. The CDR3 nucleotides are TGTGCCTGGAGTGGCGGGGGGGAGACCCAGTACTTC. Protein product: CAWSGGGETQYF.

The genes are TRBV5-6 and TRBJ1-1; no clear D gene. Trimming left V 1 base short and J 1 base short, with 14 bases between. Germline V CDR1 and CDR2: SGHDT, YYEEEE. This CDR3 is built from 16 residues. Here the CDR3 DNA reads TGTGCCAGCAGCTTGTTAGGTAATTTGAAGAACACTGAAGCTTTCTTT. It yields the protein CASSLLGNLKNTEAFF.

J is TRBJ2-7 and V is TRBV5-1, with 12 positions matching TRBD2. The length of the CDR3 is 14 residues. The junction had 8 bases not matched to a gene; V was cut back by 4 bases and J by 9 bases. In germline, CDR1 is SGHRS, CDR2 YFSETQ. DNA of the CDR3: TGCGCCAGCAGCCCTGGACTAGCGGGAACGGCGCAGTACTTC. Translation gives CASSPGLAGTAQYF.

This clone was observed once. The V gene is TRBV29-1, the J gene TRBJ2-5; the match to TRBD1 covers 11 bases. CDR1 is SQVTM, CDR2 ANQGSEA, per germline. This CDR3 is built from 13 residues. Trimming removed 8 bases from V and 4 bases from J; junction bases left unmatched: 6. This CDR3 is CSSMDRGRETQYF. For the CDR3, the DNA is TGCAGCTCCATGGACAGGGGGCGAGAGACCCAGTACTTC.

CDR3 in amino acids: CASSQEYGDNYGYTF. CDR3 in DNA: TGCGCCAGCAGCCAAGAATACGGGGACAACTATGGCTACACCTTC. The chain has TRBV4-1 and TRBJ1-2; the D gene is possibly TRBD1 (5 bases). This CDR3 contains 15 residues. The germline V and J ends were trimmed by 0 bases and 2 bases, with 10 bases remaining between them. Germline V gene data show CDR1 as MGHRA and CDR2 as YSYEKL.

The chain uses TRBV30 and TRBJ2-3, with D perhaps matching TRBD1 or TRBD2 (5 bases each). This CDR3 is built from 13 residues. From germline, CDR1 is GTSNPN and CDR2 SVGIG (reference sequence). Trimming pared 4 bases from V and 2 bases from J, leaving 10 bases between. The CDR3 protein is CAWTGPVTDTQYF. The CDR3, as DNA: TGTGCCTGGACGGGGCCGGTCACAGATACGCAGTATTTT.

The chain couples TRBV7-8 to TRBJ2-6; D is ambiguous. V was cut by 4 bases and J by 0 bases, with 4 bases left in between. Germline V lookup: CDR1 SGHVS, CDR2 FQNEAQ. The CDR3 loop spans 14 amino acids. The CDR3 reads CASSWVSGANVLTF. The CDR3 bases are TGTGCCAGCAGCTGGGTCTCTGGGGCCAACGTCCTGACTTTC.

The chain recombines TRBV7-9 with TRBJ1-1; no definite D call. This CDR3 has 13 residues. V was trimmed by 1 base and J by 0 bases, leaving 3 bases between them. CDR1 and CDR2 from the germline V gene are SEHNR and FQNEAQ (reference sequence). Here the CDR3 reads CASSLEMNTEAFF. CDR3 sequence (DNA): TGTGCCAGCAGCTTAGAGATGAACACTGAAGCTTTCTTT.

This rearrangement joins TRBV4-3 to TRBJ1-5; D might be TRBD1 (5 bases). Germline V lookup: CDR1 LGHNA, CDR2 YSLEER. CDR3 size: 15 residues. The germline V and J ends were trimmed by 2 bases and 4 bases, with 12 bases remaining between them. As DNA, the CDR3 is TGCGCCAGCAGCCAAACCGGGACTGCGAATCAGCCCCAGCATTTT. This translates into CASSQTGTANQPQHF.